The rows below give T cell receptor beta chains drawn from one sample of a study of T cells in Graves' hyperthyroidism and ophthalmopathy. TCRdb itself ran the multiplex PCR reads through MiXCR, one entry per CDR3 protein. The sample consists of about 400,000 distinct CDR3 sequences, approximately 14% of them appearing once. The sample taken for sequencing was blood. The receptors stem from a woman between 18 and 29 years old with Graves' hyperthyroidism. The CDR3 runs from the conserved cysteine through the conserved F or W. D genes are given only for firm matches. Clone size is shown for a subset of rows, as once, few, many or a class of expanded clone.

>many|-|TRBV3-1|TRBJ2-4
TGTGCCAGCAGCCAAGATCTAGAGGGGGAAGCCAAAAACATTCAGTACTTC
CASSQDLEGEAKNIQYF
>-|TRBD2|TRBV19|TRBJ2-2
TGTGCCAGTAGAGTCAGGAGCGGGGGCCGAATAACCGGGGAGCTGTTTTTT
CASRVRSGGRITGELFF
>many|TRBD2|TRBV24-1|TRBJ2-2
TGTGCCACCAGTGATTCCTCGCCGGGACTAGCGGGGAACACCGGGGAGCTGTTTTTT
CATSDSSPGLAGNTGELFF
>many|-|TRBV5-5|TRBJ1-2
TGTGCCAGCAGCTTCCCTCCGGGAGCTCGCTGGGGTGGCTACACCTTC
CASSFPPGARWGGYTF
>-|TRBD2|TRBV10-3|TRBJ2-7
TGTGCCATCGAGACCCTAGCGGGAGGGCCCCACGAGCAGTACTTC
CAIETLAGGPHEQYF
>many|-|TRBV2|TRBJ2-2
TGTGCCAGCAGTGAAGGACAGGAGCCGAACACCGGGGAGCTGTTTTTT
CASSEGQEPNTGELFF
>many|-|TRBV27|TRBJ1-2
TGTGCCAGCAGTTTTTCCGGGGGAATCAACTATGGCTACACCTTC
CASSFSGGINYGYTF
>many|-|TRBV3-1|TRBJ1-3
TGTGCCAGCAGCCAATCCGGAGCGGGAAACACCATATATTTT
CASSQSGAGNTIYF
>-|-|TRBV3-1|TRBJ2-5
TGTGCCAGCAGCCCGGTGGGGATCCAAGAGACCCAGTACTTC
CASSPVGIQETQYF
>few|TRBD2|TRBV19|TRBJ2-5
TGTGCCAGTAGTAGGGAACTAGCGGGGGGCCAAGAGACCCAGTACTTC
CASSRELAGGQETQYF
>many|-|TRBV3-1|TRBJ2-7
TGTGCCAGCAGCCAAAGTTCGGGGGAACACGAGCAGTACTTC
CASSQSSGEHEQYF
>few|TRBD2|TRBV20-1|TRBJ2-7
TGCAGTGCTAGAGACCCAACTAGCGGGAGGGATCTTTCCTACGAGCAGTACTTC
CSARDPTSGRDLSYEQYF
>many|-|TRBV4-2|TRBJ1-2
TGTGCCAGCAGCCAAGGGTTCGGGGAGAACTATGGCTACACCTTC
CASSQGFGENYGYTF
>many|-|TRBV29-1|TRBJ2-1
TGCAGCGTTAGGCTGGCTCGCGGGACCTACAATGAGCAGTTCTTC
CSVRLARGTYNEQFF
>many|-|TRBV2|TRBJ2-7
TGTGCCGGACAAAAGCGCAATACCTACGAGCAGTACTTC
CAGQKRNTYEQYF
>many|TRBD1|TRBV20-1|TRBJ1-3
TGCAGTGCTAGGGTACAGGGGTCTGGAAACACCATATATTTT
CSARVQGSGNTIYF
>few|-|TRBV20-1|TRBJ2-7
TGCAGTGCTGGATCTTACGAGCAGTACTTC
CSAGSYEQYF
>-|-|TRBV2|TRBJ1-5
TGTGCCAGCAGTGAAGGAGGGGGGGATAGCAATCAGCCCCAGCATTTT
CASSEGGGDSNQPQHF
>-|-|TRBV6-4|TRBJ2-2
TGTGCCAGCAGTGACTCTACAGCTACCGGGGAGCTGTTTTTT
CASSDSTATGELFF
>once|-|TRBV5-4|TRBJ2-5
TGTGCCAGCACAGACAGATTCCAAGAGACCCAGTACTTC
CASTDRFQETQYF
>-|TRBD1|TRBV2|TRBJ2-7
TGTGCCAGCACCACAGGGGGGGAGCAGTACTTC
CASTTGGEQYF
>once|-|TRBV12-3/TRBV12-4|TRBJ2-7
TGTGCCAGCAGTTTTTTGCCCTGGTACGAGCAGTACTTC
CASSFLPWYEQYF
>-|TRBD1|TRBV6-1|TRBJ1-5
TGTGCCAGCAGTGAAGCGCCGGACAGGGGGCGAAATCAGCCCCAGCGTTTT
CASSEAPDRGRNQPQRF
>many|-|TRBV5-1|TRBJ1-1
TGCGCCAGCAGCGTAGGACATTCGAACACTGAAGCTTTCTTT
CASSVGHSNTEAFF
>-|TRBD2|TRBV3-1|TRBJ2-2
TGTGCCAGCAGCCAAGAAGGGCTAGCGGGAACCGGGGAGCTGTTTTTT
CASSQEGLAGTGELFF
>many|-|TRBV5-1|TRBJ1-6
TGCGCCAGCAGCAGGGCAGGTAGAGGGAATTCACCCCTCCACTTT
CASSRAGRGNSPLHF
>many|-|TRBV30|TRBJ1-2
TGTGCCTGGAGGGCGAGCCTCTATGGCTACACCTTC
CAWRASLYGYTF
>few|TRBD1|TRBV6-5|TRBJ1-5
TGTGCCAGCAGTTACTTAGGGACAGGGTTTAATCAGCCCCAGCATTTT
CASSYLGTGFNQPQHF
>many|-|TRBV11-2|TRBJ1-6
TGTGCCAGCAGCTTAGATCCGGGCTCACCCCTCCACTTT
CASSLDPGSPLHF
>many|-|TRBV7-9|TRBJ2-3
TGTGCCAGCACCTCCCGAAGGGGGGGGGGCACAGATACGCAGTATTTT
CASTSRRGGGTDTQYF
>many|TRBD1|TRBV6-1|TRBJ1-5
TGTGCCAGCAGCACCCACACAGGACAGGGGGATCAGCCCCAGCATTTT
CASSTHTGQGDQPQHF
>many|TRBD2|TRBV7-2|TRBJ2-7
TGTGCCAGCAGCTTAGCCGCTAGCGGGATAGGCGAGCAGTACTTC
CASSLAASGIGEQYF
>many|TRBD2|TRBV27|TRBJ2-2
TGTGCCAGCACCGGACTAGCGGCGAACACCGGGGAGCTGTTTTTT
CASTGLAANTGELFF
>many|-|TRBV11-2|TRBJ2-3
TGTGCCAGCAGCTCTGGGAGGACTAGCACAGATACGCAGTATTTT
CASSSGRTSTDTQYF
>many|TRBD1|TRBV2|TRBJ1-6
TGTGCCAGCAGTGAGGGGACAGGGCTGATCTATAATTCACCCCTCCACTTT
CASSEGTGLIYNSPLHF
>many|-|TRBV28|TRBJ2-7
TGTGCCAGCAGGACTCAAGACGAGCAGTACTTC
CASRTQDEQYF
>few|-|TRBV12-3/TRBV12-4|TRBJ2-1
TGTGCCAGCACCCTTCGAGACAGGCACAATGAGCAGTTCTTC
CASTLRDRHNEQFF
>many|-|TRBV20-1|TRBJ1-2
TGCAGTGCCGTGGACACCAACTATGGCTACACCTTC
CSAVDTNYGYTF
>many|-|TRBV5-1|TRBJ2-7
TGCGCCAGCAGCCGACGGGACAACATATACGAGCAGTACTTC
CASSRRDNIYEQYF
>-|TRBD1|TRBV6-1|TRBJ1-4
TGTGCCAGCAGTGAAAGGTGGGACAGGGGGCTTCTGTTTTTT
CASSERWDRGLLFF